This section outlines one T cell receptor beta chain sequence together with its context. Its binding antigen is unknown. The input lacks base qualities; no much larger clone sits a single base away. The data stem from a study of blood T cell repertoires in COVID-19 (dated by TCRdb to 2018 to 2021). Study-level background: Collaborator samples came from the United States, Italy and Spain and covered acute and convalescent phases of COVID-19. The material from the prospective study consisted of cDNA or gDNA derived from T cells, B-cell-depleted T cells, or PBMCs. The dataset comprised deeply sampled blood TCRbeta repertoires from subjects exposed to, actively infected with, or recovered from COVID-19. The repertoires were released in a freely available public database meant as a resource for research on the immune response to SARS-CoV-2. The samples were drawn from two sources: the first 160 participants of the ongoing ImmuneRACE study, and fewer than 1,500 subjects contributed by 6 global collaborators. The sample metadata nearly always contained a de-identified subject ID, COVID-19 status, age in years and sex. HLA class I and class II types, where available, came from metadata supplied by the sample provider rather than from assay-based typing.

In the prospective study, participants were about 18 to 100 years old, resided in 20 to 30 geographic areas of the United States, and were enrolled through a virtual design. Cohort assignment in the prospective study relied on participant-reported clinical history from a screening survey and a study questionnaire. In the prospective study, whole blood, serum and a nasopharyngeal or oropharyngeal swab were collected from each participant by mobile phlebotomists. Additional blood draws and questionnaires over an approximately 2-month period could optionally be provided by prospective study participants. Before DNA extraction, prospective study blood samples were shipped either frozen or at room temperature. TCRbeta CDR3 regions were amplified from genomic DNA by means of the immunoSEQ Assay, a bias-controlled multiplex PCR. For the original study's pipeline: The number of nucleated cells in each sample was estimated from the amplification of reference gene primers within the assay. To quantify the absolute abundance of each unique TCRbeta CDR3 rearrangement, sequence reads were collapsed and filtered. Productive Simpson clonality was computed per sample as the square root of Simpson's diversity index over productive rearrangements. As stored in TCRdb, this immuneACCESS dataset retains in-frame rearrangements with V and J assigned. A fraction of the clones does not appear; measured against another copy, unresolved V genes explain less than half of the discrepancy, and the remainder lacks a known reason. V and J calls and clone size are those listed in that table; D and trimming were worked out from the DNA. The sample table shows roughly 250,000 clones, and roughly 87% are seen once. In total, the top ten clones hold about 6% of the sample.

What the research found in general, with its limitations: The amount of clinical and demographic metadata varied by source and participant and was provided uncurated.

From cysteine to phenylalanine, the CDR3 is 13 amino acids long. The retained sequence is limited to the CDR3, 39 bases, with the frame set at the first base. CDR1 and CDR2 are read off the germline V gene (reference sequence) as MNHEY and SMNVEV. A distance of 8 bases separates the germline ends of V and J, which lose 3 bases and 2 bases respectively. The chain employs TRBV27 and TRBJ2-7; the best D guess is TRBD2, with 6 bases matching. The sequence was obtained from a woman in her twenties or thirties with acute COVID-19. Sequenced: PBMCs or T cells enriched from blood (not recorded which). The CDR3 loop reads CASSLGLPYEQYF. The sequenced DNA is TGTGCCAGCAGTTTGGGACTTCCCTACGAGCAGTACTTC.